Listed below are T cell receptor beta chains from one sample, sequenced in a study of T cell repertoires in cytomegalovirus infection. TCRdb passed the reads through MiXCR, listing each CDR3 protein once. The sample consists of about 110,000 distinct CDR3 sequences, over 9.5% of them appearing once. These receptors have no known antigen. The sample taken for sequencing was PBMCs, sequenced either directly or after in vitro stimulation (not recorded which). All receptors derive from a human donor in good health (CMV status not recorded). Some clones in this sample may be carry-over from other donors' samples. Both conserved end residues are part of each CDR3. The D gene is left open where the match is weak. Where a row states a size, it is once, few, many or the class of an expanded clone; other rows omit it.

CDR3nt | CDR3aa | d_gene | abundance | j_gene | v_gene
TGTGCCAGCAAGTTAGGGGGACAAGAGACCCAGTACTTC | CASKLGGQETQYF | . | . | TRBJ2-5 | TRBV12-3/TRBV12-4
TGTGCCAGTAGTATAAGAATTGCTCCAGATACGCAGTATTTT | CASSIRIAPDTQYF | . | . | TRBJ2-3 | TRBV19
TGTGCCAGCAGCCATTACGACAGGGGAAATCAGCCCCAGCATTTT | CASSHYDRGNQPQHF | TRBD1 | many | TRBJ1-5 | TRBV7-2
TGTGCCATCAGTGAGGACAGTTACAATGAGCAGTTCTTC | CAISEDSYNEQFF | . | many | TRBJ2-1 | TRBV10-3
TGTGCCAGCAGCTTGACAGGGGTTGGGCAGTTCTTC | CASSLTGVGQFF | TRBD1 | many | TRBJ2-1 | TRBV6-2/TRBV6-3
TGCGCCAGCAGCTGGTCCGGGACAGGGAGAGATACGCAGTATTTT | CASSWSGTGRDTQYF | TRBD1 | . | TRBJ2-3 | TRBV5-1
TGTGCCAGCAGTCACCATGCGGGGGGCAATCAGCCCCAGCATTTT | CASSHHAGGNQPQHF | . | many | TRBJ1-5 | TRBV27
TGTGCCAGCAGTCGCCCGGGACTCCAGAACACCGGGGAGCTGTTTTTT | CASSRPGLQNTGELFF | . | few | TRBJ2-2 | TRBV12-3/TRBV12-4
TGTGCCAGCAGCTCCGCGGCAGGCAATGAAAAACTGTTTTTT | CASSSAAGNEKLFF | . | many | TRBJ1-4 | TRBV7-9
TGTGCCAGCAGTGAAGTATCCCGCGGAGAGACCCAGTACTTC | CASSEVSRGETQYF | . | . | TRBJ2-5 | TRBV25-1
TGTGCCAGCAGCTTAGCGGTCACCGGGGAGCTGTTTTTT | CASSLAVTGELFF | . | few | TRBJ2-2 | TRBV7-2
TGTGCCAGCAGTACACAATTGGGGGGGCGAAGAGAGACCCAGTACTTC | CASSTQLGGRRETQYF | . | many | TRBJ2-5 | TRBV12-3/TRBV12-4
TGTGCCCCCCAGGGGGTTTCTTTACCCTCTGGGGCCAACGTCCTGACTTTC | CAPQGVSLPSGANVLTF | TRBD1 | . | TRBJ2-6 | TRBV7-6
TGTGCCAGCAGTTACAACTCCGGGACTAGCGGGAGGGGGAAGCAGTTCTTC | CASSYNSGTSGRGKQFF | TRBD2 | . | TRBJ2-1 | TRBV6-8
TGTGCCAGCAGTTTATTCCTAGCGCAGCCCCAGCATTTT | CASSLFLAQPQHF | . | many | TRBJ1-5 | TRBV28